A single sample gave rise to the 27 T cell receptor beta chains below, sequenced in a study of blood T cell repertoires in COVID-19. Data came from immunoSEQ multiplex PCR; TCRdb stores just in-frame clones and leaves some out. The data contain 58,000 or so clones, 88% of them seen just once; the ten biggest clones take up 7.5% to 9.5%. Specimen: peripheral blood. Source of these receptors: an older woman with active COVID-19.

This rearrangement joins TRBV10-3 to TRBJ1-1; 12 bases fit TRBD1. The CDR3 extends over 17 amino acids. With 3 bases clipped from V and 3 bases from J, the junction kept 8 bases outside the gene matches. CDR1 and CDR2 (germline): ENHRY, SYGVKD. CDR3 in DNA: TGTGCCATCAGTGACCCGCGGGACAGGGGGCCCTACACTGAAGCTTTCTTT. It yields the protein CAISDPRDRGPYTEAFF.

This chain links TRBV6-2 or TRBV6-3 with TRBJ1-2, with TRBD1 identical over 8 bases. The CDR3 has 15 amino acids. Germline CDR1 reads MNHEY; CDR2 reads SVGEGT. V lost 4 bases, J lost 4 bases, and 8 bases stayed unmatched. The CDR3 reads CASSFQDRVFYGYTF. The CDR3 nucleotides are TGTGCCAGCAGTTTCCAGGACAGGGTATTCTATGGCTACACCTTC.

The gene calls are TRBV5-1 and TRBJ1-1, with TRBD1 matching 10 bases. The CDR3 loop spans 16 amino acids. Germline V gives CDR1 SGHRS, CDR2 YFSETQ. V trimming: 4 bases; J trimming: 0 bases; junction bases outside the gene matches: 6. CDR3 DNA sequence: TGCGCCAGCAGCAAGCAGACAGGGGGCTTGAACACTGAAGCTTTCTTT. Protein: CASSKQTGGLNTEAFF.

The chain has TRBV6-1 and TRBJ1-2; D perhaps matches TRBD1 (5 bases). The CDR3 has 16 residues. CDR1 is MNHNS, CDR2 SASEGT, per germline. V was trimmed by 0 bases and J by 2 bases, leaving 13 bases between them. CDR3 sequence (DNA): TGTGCCAGCAGTGAAGCAGACAGTGGAAAGAACTATGGCTACACCTTC. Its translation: CASSEADSGKNYGYTF.

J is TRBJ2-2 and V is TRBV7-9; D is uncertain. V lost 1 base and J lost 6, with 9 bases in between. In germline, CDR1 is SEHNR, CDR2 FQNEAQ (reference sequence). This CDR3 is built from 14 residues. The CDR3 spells CASSLVSGSGELFF. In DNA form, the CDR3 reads TGTGCCAGCAGCTTAGTATCAGGATCCGGGGAGCTGTTTTTT. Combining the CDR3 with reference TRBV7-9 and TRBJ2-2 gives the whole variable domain DTGVSQNPRHKITKRGQNVTFRCDPISEHNRLYWYRQTLGQGPEFLTYFQNEAQLEKSRLLSDRFSAERPKGSFSTLEIQRTEQGDSAMYLCASSLVSGSGELFFGEGSRLTVL.

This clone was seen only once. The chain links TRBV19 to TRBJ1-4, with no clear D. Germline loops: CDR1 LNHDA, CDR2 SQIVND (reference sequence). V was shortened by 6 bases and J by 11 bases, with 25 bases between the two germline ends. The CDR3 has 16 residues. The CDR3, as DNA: TGTGCCAGTAGCCCGGGGAAACCAGGAGGAATGCGGAAACTGTTTTTT. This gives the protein CASSPGKPGGMRKLFF. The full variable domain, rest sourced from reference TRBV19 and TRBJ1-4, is DGGITQSPKYLFRKEGQNVTLSCEQNLNHDAMYWYRQDPGQGLRLIYYSQIVNDFQKGDIAEGYSVSREKKESFPLTVTSAQKNPTAFYLCASSPGKPGGMRKLFFGSGTQLSVL.

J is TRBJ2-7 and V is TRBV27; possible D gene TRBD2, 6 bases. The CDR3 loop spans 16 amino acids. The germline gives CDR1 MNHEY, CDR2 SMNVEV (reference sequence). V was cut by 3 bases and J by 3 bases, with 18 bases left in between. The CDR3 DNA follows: TGTGCCAGCAGTTTGGGTCGCGGGACTGTAATCTACGAGCAGTACTTC. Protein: CASSLGRGTVIYEQYF.

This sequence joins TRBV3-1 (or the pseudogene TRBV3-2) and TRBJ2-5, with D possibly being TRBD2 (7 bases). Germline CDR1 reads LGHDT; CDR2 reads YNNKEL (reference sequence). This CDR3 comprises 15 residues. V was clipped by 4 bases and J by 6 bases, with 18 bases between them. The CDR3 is CASSPGGGGAKTQYF. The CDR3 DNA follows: TGTGCCAGCAGCCCAGGAGGTGGGGGGGCGAAGACCCAGTACTTC.

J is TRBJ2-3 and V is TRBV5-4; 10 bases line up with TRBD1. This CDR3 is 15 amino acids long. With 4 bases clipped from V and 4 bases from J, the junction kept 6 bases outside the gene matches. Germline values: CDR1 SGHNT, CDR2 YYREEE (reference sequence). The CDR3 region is CASSLRDRGADTQYF. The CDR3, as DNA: TGTGCCAGCAGCCTCCGGGACAGGGGCGCAGATACGCAGTATTTT.

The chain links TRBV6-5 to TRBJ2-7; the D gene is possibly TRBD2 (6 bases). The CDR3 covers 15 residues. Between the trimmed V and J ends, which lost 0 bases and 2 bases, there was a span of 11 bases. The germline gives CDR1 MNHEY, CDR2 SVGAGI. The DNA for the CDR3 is TGTGCCAGCAGTTACTCCTTGGGGAGGACCTACGAGCAGTACTTC. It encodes CASSYSLGRTYEQYF.

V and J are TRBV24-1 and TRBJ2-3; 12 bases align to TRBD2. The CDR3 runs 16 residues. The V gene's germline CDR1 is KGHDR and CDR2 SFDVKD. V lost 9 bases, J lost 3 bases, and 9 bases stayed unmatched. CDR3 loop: CATYLTSGRGTDTQYF. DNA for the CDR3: TGTGCCACCTACCTGACTAGCGGGAGAGGAACAGATACGCAGTATTTT.

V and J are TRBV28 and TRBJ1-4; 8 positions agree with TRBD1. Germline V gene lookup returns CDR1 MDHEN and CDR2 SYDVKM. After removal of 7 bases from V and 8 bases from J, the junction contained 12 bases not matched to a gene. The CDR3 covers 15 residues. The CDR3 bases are TGTGCCAGCACCCCAGGGGGCGCAGTAAACGAAAAACTGTTTTTT. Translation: CASTPGGAVNEKLFF.

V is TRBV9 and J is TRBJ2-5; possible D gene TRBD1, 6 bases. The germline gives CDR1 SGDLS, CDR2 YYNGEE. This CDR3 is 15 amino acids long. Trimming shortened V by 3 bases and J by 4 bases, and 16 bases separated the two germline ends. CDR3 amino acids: CASSAGDFRRETQYF. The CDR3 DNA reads TGTGCCAGCAGCGCAGGGGATTTTAGGAGAGAGACCCAGTACTTC.

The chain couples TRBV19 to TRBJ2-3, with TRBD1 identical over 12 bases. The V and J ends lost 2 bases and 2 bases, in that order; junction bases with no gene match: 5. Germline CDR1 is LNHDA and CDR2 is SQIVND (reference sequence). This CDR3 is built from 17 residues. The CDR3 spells CASSIRGQGAITDTQYF. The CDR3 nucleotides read TGTGCCAGTAGTATAAGGGGACAGGGGGCAATCACAGATACGCAGTATTTT. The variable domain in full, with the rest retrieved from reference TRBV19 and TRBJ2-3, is DGGITQSPKYLFRKEGQNVTLSCEQNLNHDAMYWYRQDPGQGLRLIYYSQIVNDFQKGDIAEGYSVSREKKESFPLTVTSAQKNPTAFYLCASSIRGQGAITDTQYFGPGTRLTVL.

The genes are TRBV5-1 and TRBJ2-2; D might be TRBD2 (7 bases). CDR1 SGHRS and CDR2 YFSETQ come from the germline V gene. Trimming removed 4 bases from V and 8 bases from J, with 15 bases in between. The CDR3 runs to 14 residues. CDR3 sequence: CASSKIAGAGELFF. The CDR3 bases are TGCGCCAGCAGCAAAATTGCGGGGGCGGGGGAGCTGTTTTTT. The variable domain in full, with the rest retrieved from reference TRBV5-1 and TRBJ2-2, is KAGVTQTPRYLIKTRGQQVTLSCSPISGHRSVSWYQQTPGQGLQFLFEYFSETQRNKGNFPGRFSGRQFSNSRSEMNVSTLELGDSALYLCASSKIAGAGELFFGEGSRLTVL.

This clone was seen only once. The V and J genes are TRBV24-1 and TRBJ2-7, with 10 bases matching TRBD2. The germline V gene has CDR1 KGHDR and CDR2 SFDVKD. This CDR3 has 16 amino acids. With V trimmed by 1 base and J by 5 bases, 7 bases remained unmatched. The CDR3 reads CATSDLAAGGRHEQYF. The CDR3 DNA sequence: TGTGCCACCAGTGATTTAGCAGCGGGAGGGCGCCACGAGCAGTACTTC.

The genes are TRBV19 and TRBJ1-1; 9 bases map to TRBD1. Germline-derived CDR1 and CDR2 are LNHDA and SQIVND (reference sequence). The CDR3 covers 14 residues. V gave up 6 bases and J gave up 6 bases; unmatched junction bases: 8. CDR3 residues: CASRLDRGAPEAFF. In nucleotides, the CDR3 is TGTGCCAGTAGGCTGGACAGGGGAGCCCCTGAAGCTTTCTTT.

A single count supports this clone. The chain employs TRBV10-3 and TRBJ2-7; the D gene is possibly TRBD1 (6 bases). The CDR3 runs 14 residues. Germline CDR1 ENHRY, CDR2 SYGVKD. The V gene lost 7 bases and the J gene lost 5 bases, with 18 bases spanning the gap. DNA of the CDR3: TGTGCCATCAACCGGGACACCGGACTCAACGAGCAGTACTTC. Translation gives CAINRDTGLNEQYF.

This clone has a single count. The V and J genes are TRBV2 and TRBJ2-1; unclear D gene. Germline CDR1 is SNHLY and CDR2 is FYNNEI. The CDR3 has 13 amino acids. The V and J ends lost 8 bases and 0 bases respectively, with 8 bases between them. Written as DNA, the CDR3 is TGTGCCAGCCAGAGCGACTCCTACAATGAGCAGTTCTTC. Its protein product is CASQSDSYNEQFF.

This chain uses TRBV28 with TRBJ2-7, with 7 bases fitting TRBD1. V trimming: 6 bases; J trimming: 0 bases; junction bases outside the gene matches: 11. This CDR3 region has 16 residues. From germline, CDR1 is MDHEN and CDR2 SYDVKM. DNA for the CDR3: TGTGCCAGCAGACCCGACACAGGGGTAGGCTCCTACGAGCAGTACTTC. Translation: CASRPDTGVGSYEQYF. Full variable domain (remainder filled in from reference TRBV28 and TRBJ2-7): DVKVTQSSRYLVKRTGEKVFLECVQDMDHENMFWYRQDPGLGLRLIYFSYDVKMKEKGDIPEGYSVSREKKERFSLILESASTNQTSMYLCASRPDTGVGSYEQYFGPGTRLTVT.

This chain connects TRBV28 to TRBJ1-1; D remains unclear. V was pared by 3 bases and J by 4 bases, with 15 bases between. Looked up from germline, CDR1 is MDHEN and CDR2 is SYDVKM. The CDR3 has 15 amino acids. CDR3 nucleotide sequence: TGTGCCAGCAGTTTGTCGGGGAAGATCGTCACTGAAGCTTTCTTT. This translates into CASSLSGKIVTEAFF.

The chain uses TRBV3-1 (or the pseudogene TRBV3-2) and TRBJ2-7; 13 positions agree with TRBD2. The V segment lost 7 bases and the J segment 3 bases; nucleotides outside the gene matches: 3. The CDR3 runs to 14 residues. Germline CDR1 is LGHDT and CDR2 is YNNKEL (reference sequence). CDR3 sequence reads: CASTRTSGSYEQYF. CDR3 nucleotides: TGTGCCAGCACCCGGACTAGCGGGAGCTACGAGCAGTACTTC.

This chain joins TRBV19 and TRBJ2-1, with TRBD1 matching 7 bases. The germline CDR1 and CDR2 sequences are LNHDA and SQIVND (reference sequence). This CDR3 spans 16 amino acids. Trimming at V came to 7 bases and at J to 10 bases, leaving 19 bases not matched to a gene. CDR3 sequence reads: CASKGDRDRLSEEQFF. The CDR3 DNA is TGTGCCAGTAAAGGCGATAGGGACAGACTCTCCGAGGAGCAGTTCTTC.

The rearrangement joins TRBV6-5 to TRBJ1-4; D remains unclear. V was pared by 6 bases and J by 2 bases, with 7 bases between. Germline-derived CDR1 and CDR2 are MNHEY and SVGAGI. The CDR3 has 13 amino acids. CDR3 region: CASRRATNEKLFF. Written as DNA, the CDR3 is TGTGCCAGCAGAAGAGCTACTAATGAAAAACTGTTTTTT.

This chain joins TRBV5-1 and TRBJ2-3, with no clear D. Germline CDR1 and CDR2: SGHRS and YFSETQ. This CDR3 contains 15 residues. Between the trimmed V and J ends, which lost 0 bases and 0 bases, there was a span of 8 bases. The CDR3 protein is CASSLGSTSTDTQYF. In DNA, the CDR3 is TGCGCCAGCAGCTTGGGGTCTACTAGCACAGATACGCAGTATTTT.

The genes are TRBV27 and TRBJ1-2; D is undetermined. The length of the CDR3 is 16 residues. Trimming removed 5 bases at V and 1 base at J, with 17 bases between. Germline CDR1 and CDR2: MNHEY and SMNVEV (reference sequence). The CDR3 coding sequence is TGTGCCAGCAGTGGGCCCGGGGAGATCGGTAACTATGGCTACACCTTC. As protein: CASSGPGEIGNYGYTF.

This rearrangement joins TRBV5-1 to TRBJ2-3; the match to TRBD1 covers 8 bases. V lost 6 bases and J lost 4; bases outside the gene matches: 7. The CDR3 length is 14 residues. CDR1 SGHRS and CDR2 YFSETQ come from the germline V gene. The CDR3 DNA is TGCGCCAGCATTCGTGGACAGGGCTCAGATACGCAGTATTTT. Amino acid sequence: CASIRGQGSDTQYF. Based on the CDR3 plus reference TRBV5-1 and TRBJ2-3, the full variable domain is KAGVTQTPRYLIKTRGQQVTLSCSPISGHRSVSWYQQTPGQGLQFLFEYFSETQRNKGNFPGRFSGRQFSNSRSEMNVSTLELGDSALYLCASIRGQGSDTQYFGPGTRLTVL.